These T cell receptor beta chains were read from a single sample in a study of shared T cell receptors in the human thymus. Sequencing was performed with immunoSEQ multiplex PCR; in TCRdb, only in-frame clones are kept and a portion is missing. This table holds over 450,000 clones, 70% to 80% found once. The data also belong to a second study, concerning human thymus T cells.

The specimen was thymocytes. These TCRs come from a boy younger than two with a congenital heart defect. Each CDR3 is given with its conserved first and last residue.

J: TRBJ1-4; V: TRBV6-5; CDR3: CASSYREDEKLFF
J: TRBJ1-1; V: TRBV4-1; CDR3: CASSQGLRGSTEAFF
J: TRBJ2-1; V: TRBV10-1; CDR3: CASSGAGRDPWGNEQFF
J: TRBJ1-3; V: TRBV2; CDR3: CASSCEQGERNTIYF
J: TRBJ2-7; V: TRBV29-1; CDR3: CSVGGGQGREQYF
J: TRBJ2-4; V: TRBV12-5; CDR3: CASGSTSGRGQNIQYF
J: TRBJ2-7; V: TRBV10-1; CDR3: CASSDFHGHTYEQYF
J: TRBJ2-7; V: TRBV7-6; CDR3: CASSPRAGPGSYEQYF
J: TRBJ2-7; V: TRBV6-6; CDR3: CASSNRGSSYEQYF
J: TRBJ2-5; V: TRBV10-1; CDR3: CASSLAGPRSETQYF
J: TRBJ2-2; V: TRBV6-1; CDR3: CASSELHPVGTGELFF
J: TRBJ2-3; V: TRBV10-1; CDR3: CASSDIGLAGGTDTQYF
J: TRBJ2-1; V: TRBV27; CDR3: CASTPGEAPYNEQFF
J: TRBJ2-3; V: TRBV6-5; CDR3: CASSGTRRADTQYF
J: TRBJ2-3; V: TRBV15; CDR3: CATSRAGQREELPTQYF
J: TRBJ2-7; V: TRBV4-1; CDR3: CASSPTAPDRGKTYEQYF
J: .; V: TRBV2; CDR3: CASRNVPLDRSSYEQYF
J: TRBJ2-2; V: TRBV27; CDR3: CASSRYRYVGELFF
J: TRBJ2-7; V: TRBV12-5; CDR3: CASGLPRELPTTEQYF
J: TRBJ2-1; V: TRBV4-2; CDR3: CASSQGTSGTYNEQFF
J: TRBJ2-5; V: TRBV7-2; CDR3: CASSSRRGGETQYF
J: TRBJ2-7; V: TRBV19; CDR3: CASSLSGLSKEQYF
J: TRBJ1-5; V: TRBV27; CDR3: CASSSVPFPYNQPQHF
J: TRBJ2-1; V: TRBV7-8; CDR3: CASSLSINRGDYNEQFF
J: TRBJ2-2; V: TRBV30; CDR3: CAWSSIPGGRGAGELFF
J: TRBJ2-1; V: TRBV2; CDR3: CASSEVRLAPRSEQFF
J: TRBJ2-7; V: TRBV27; CDR3: CASSSGHTYEQYF
J: TRBJ2-7; V: TRBV19; CDR3: CASSIGLADSYEQYF
J: TRBJ1-5; V: TRBV4-2; CDR3: CASSSQGINQPQHF
J: TRBJ2-7; V: TRBV7-9; CDR3: CASSLDLSDEQYF
J: TRBJ2-5; V: TRBV28; CDR3: CASSPYLETQYF
J: TRBJ1-2; V: TRBV19; CDR3: CASSPKTGAGGYTF
J: TRBJ2-5; V: TRBV18; CDR3: CASSIEGVETQYF
J: TRBJ2-1; V: TRBV6-5; CDR3: CASNRLAGGTEQFF
J: TRBJ2-7; V: TRBV7-6; CDR3: CASSHRTGASYEQYF
J: TRBJ2-5; V: TRBV5-5; CDR3: CASEWSGRIETQYF
J: TRBJ2-7; V: TRBV7-2; CDR3: CASSFRPGRGCEQYF
J: TRBJ1-5; V: TRBV6-1; CDR3: CASSETAGLDSNQPQHF
J: TRBJ2-5; V: TRBV18; CDR3: CASSQPSSANQETQYF
J: TRBJ2-4; V: TRBV30; CDR3: CAWRRQRGNIQYF
J: TRBJ1-4; V: TRBV29-1; CDR3: CSVDRGGEKLFF
J: TRBJ2-1; V: TRBV6-6; CDR3: CASSLVAGGLYNEQFF
J: TRBJ2-6; V: TRBV5-1; CDR3: CASSPGGTSGAVSGANVLTF
J: TRBJ2-1; V: TRBV4-3; CDR3: CASSQERWREPYNEQFF
J: TRBJ2-4; V: TRBV28; CDR3: CASGMNGTSGIQYF
J: TRBJ1-2; V: TRBV27; CDR3: CASSPLRRCLLPSNYGYTF
J: TRBJ2-5; V: TRBV5-6; CDR3: CASSYGLAGVRTQYF
J: TRBJ2-3; V: TRBV4-2; CDR3: CASSRTSLAGVYTQYF
J: TRBJ2-5; V: TRBV6-1; CDR3: CASSEVTPPHGLQETQYF
J: TRBJ2-5; V: TRBV2; CDR3: CASTRRRGAEETQYF
J: TRBJ2-2; V: TRBV4-3; CDR3: CASSRPGPLNTGELFF
J: TRBJ2-7; V: TRBV6-6; CDR3: CASSYSRQRDYEQYF
J: TRBJ1-1; V: TRBV29-1; CDR3: CSGNRFPNTEAFF
J: TRBJ2-4; V: TRBV18; CDR3: CASSPPWDRDLHIQYF
J: TRBJ2-2; V: TRBV6-6; CDR3: CASSKSRSGELFF